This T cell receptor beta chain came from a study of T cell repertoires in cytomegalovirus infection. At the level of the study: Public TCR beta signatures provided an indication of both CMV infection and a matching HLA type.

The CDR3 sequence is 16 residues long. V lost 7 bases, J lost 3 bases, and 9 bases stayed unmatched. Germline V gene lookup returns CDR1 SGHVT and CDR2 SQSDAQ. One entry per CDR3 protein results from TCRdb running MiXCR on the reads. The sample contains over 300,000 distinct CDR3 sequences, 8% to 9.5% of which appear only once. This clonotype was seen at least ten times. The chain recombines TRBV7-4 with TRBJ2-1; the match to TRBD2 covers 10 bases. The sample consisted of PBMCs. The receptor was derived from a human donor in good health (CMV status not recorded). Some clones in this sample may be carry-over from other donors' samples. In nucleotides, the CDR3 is TGTGCCAGCACCCGGAGCGGGGGGGCCGGCTACAATGAGCAGTTCTTC. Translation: CASTRSGGAGYNEQFF.